Presented here are 6 T cell receptor beta chains from one specimen sequenced in a study of shared clonotypes between healthy human individuals. Naive CD8 cells lacked CD45RO, underwent positive selection for CCR7 and left out terminally differentiated effector memory CD45RA+ cells. Measured with immunoSEQ multiplex PCR; TCRdb has only the in-frame clones, and not every one. The sample lists about 2.1 million clones; about 93% were seen once. The specimen was naive CD8+ T cells from PBMCs. These receptors all come from a man aged 18 to 30 in good health. Some clones in this sample may be carry-over from other donors' samples.

This chain connects TRBV27 to TRBJ1-2, with 7 bases aligning to TRBD1. The V segment lost 6 bases and the J segment 7 bases; nucleotides outside the gene matches: 20. The length of the CDR3 is 17 residues. Germline V gene data show CDR1 as MNHEY and CDR2 as SMNVEV (reference sequence). The DNA for the CDR3 is TGTGCCAGCAGCGAGATCCCTCCCGGGACAGAAGCGGTTGGCTACACCTTC. Encoded protein: CASSEIPPGTEAVGYTF.

The J gene is TRBJ2-5, the V gene TRBV11-2; possibly TRBD2 for D (6 bases). CDR1 and CDR2 (germline): SGHAT, FQNNGV. The V end was cut by 6 bases, the J end by 5 bases, with 16 bases between. The CDR3 runs to 14 residues. This CDR3 reads CASRGGQAAETQYF. The CDR3 region has the DNA TGTGCCAGCAGGGGGGGTCAGGCGGCGGAGACCCAGTACTTC.

The J gene is TRBJ2-1, the V gene TRBV19; 9 bases fit TRBD1. This CDR3 has 14 residues. J gave up 2 bases and V 10 bases, and 6 bases lay outside the gene matches. The germline gives CDR1 LNHDA, CDR2 SQIVND (reference sequence). CDR3 residues: CATQDRGPYNEQFF. The CDR3 DNA reads TGTGCCACCCAGGACAGGGGCCCCTACAATGAGCAGTTCTTC.

This rearrangement joins TRBV4-1 to TRBJ1-3; the D is unclear. The CDR3 extends over 12 amino acids. Trimming left V 1 base short and J 7 bases short, with 5 bases between. Per the germline V gene, CDR1 is MGHRA and CDR2 is YSYEKL. CDR3 loop: CASSQAWNTIYF. The CDR3 DNA sequence: TGCGCCAGCAGCCAAGCATGGAACACCATATATTTT.

This chain joins TRBV5-1 and TRBJ2-3; 7 bases agree with TRBD2. J lost 0 bases, V lost 5 bases, and 9 bases had no gene match. The germline V gene has CDR1 SGHRS and CDR2 YFSETQ. The CDR3 is made up of 16 amino acids. The CDR3 nucleotides read TGCGCCAGCAGACTAGCGCGAGATACTAGCACAGATACGCAGTATTTT. Its translation: CASRLARDTSTDTQYF.

The rearrangement joins TRBV28 to TRBJ1-1, with D tentatively TRBD1 (6 bases). Trimming cost V 6 bases and J 6 bases, with 17 bases left between them. The CDR3 contains 14 residues. CDR1 is MDHEN, CDR2 SYDVKM, per germline. The CDR3 nucleotides read TGTGCCAGCAGCCGCCCCAGGGGACGCCCTGAAGCTTTCTTT. The encoded protein is CASSRPRGRPEAFF.